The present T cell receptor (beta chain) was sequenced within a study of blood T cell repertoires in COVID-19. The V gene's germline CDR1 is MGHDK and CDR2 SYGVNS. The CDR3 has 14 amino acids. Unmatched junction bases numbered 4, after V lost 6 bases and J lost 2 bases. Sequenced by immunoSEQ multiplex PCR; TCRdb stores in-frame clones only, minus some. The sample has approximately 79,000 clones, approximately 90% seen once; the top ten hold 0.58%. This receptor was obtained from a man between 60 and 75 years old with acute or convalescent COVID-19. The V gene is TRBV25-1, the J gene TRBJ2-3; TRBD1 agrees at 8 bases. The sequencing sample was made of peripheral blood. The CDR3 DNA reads TGTGCCAGCAGGGACAGGGAATTCACAGATACGCAGTATTTT. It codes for CASRDREFTDTQYF. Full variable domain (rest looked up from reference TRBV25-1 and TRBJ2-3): EADIYQTPRYLVIGTGKKITLECSQTMGHDKMYWYQQDPGMELHLIHYSYGVNSTEKGDLSSESTVSRIRTEHFPLTLESARPSHTSQYLCASRDREFTDTQYFGPGTRLTVL.